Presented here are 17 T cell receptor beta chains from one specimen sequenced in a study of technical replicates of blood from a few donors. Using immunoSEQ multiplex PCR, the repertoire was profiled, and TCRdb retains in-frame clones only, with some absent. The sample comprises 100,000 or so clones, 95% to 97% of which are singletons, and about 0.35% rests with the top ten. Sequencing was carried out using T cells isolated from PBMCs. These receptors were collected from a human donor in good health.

The CDR3 DNA sequence: TGTGCCAGCTCACCTTGGACTAGCGGGACTGGCACAGATACGCAGTATTTT. Protein product: CASSPWTSGTGTDTQYF. The V call is TRBV18, the J call TRBJ2-3, with 12 bases matching TRBD2. V was clipped by 3 bases and J by 1 base; unmatched bases: 5. The CDR3 length is 17 residues. CDR1 KGHSH and CDR2 LQKENI come from the germline V gene.

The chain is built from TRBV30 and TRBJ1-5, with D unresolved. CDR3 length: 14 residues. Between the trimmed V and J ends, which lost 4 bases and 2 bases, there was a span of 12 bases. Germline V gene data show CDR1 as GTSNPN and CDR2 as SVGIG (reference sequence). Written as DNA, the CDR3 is TGTGCCTGGAAGGTTGACGGGGGCAATCAGCCCCAGCATTTT. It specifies CAWKVDGGNQPQHF.

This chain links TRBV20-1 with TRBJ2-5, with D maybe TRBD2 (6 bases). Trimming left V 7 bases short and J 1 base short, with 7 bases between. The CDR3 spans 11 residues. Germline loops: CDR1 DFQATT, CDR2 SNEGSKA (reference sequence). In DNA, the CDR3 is TGCAGTGGGACTATCCAAGAGACCCAGTACTTC. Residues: CSGTIQETQYF.

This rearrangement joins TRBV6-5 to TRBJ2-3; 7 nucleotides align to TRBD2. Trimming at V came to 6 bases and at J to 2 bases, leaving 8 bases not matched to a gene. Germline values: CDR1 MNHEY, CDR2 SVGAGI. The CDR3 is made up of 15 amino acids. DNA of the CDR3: TGTGCCAGCAGGGGGAGGGTTCTGATCACAGATACGCAGTATTTT. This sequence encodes CASRGRVLITDTQYF.

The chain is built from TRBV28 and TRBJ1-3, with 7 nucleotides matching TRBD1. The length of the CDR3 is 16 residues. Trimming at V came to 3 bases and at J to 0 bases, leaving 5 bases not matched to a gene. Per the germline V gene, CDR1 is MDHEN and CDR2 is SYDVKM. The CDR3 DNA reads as TGTGCCAGCAGTTTGACAGGGCCAAGCTCTGGAAACACCATATATTTT. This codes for CASSLTGPSSGNTIYF.

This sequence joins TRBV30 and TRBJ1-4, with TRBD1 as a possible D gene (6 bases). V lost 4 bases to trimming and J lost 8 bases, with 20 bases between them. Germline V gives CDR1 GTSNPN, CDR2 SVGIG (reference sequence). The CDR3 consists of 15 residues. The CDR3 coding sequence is TGTGCCTGGACTTACAGGGAAGGAGTCGGCGAAAAACTGTTTTTT. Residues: CAWTYREGVGEKLFF.

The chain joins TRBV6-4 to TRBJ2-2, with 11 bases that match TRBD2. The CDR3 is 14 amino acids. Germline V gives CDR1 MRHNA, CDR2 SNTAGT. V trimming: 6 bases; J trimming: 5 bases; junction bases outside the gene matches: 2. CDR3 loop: CASRGLAVTGELFF. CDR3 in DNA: TGTGCCAGCAGGGGACTAGCGGTGACCGGGGAGCTGTTTTTT.

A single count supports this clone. CDR3: CATRGMSYEQYF. The CDR3 nucleotides are TGTGCCACAAGGGGGATGTCCTACGAGCAGTACTTC. The chain is built from TRBV28 and TRBJ2-7; perhaps TRBD1 as D (6 bases). Trimming pared 10 bases from V and 1 base from J, leaving 11 bases between. Germline V gene lookup returns CDR1 MDHEN and CDR2 SYDVKM. The CDR3 consists of 12 residues.

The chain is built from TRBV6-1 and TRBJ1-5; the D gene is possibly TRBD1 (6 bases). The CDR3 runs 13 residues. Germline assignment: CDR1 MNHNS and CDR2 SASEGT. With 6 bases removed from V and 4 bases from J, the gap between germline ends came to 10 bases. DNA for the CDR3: TGTGCCAGCAGACTACAGGGAAATCAGCCCCAGCATTTT. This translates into CASRLQGNQPQHF.

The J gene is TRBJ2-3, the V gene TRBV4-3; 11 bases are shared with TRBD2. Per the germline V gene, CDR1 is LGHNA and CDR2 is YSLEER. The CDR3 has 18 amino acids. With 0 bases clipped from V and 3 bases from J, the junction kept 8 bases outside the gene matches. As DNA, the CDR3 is TGCGCCAGCAGCCAAGATTCGCACGGGACTAGCGGAACAGATACGCAGTATTTT. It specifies CASSQDSHGTSGTDTQYF.

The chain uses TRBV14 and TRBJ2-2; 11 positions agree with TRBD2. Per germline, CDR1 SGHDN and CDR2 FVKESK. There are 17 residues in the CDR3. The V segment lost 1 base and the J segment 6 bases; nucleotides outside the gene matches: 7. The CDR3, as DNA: TGTGCCAGCAGCCAAGGCGTACTAGCGGGAGTGGCCGGGGAGCTGTTTTTT. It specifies CASSQGVLAGVAGELFF.

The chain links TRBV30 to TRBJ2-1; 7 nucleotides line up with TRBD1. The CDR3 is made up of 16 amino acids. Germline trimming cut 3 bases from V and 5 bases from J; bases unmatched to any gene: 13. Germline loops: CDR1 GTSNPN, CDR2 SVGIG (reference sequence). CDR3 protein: CAWSSRWDRADNEQFF. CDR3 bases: TGTGCCTGGAGCAGCCGCTGGGACAGAGCCGACAATGAGCAGTTCTTC.

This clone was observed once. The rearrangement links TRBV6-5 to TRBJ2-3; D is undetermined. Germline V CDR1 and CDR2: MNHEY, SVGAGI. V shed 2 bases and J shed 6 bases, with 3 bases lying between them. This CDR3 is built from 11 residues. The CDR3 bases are TGTGCCAGCAGTTACGAGGATACGCAGTATTTT. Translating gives CASSYEDTQYF.

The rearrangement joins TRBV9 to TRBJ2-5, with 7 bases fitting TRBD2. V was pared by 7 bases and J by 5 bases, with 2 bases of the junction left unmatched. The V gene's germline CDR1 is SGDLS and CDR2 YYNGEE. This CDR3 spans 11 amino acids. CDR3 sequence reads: CASGLEETQYF. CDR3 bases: TGTGCCAGCGGACTAGAGGAGACCCAGTACTTC. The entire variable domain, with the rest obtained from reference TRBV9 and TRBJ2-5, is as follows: DSGVTQTPKHLITATGQRVTLRCSPRSGDLSVYWYQQSLDQGLQFLIQYYNGEERAKGNILERFSAQQFPDLHSELNLSSLELGDSALYFCASGLEETQYFGPGTRLLVL.

The DNA of the CDR3 is TGCAGTGCCTGGCTTTCGTACGAGCAGTACTTC. Translating gives CSAWLSYEQYF. V is TRBV20-1 and J is TRBJ2-7, with D unclear. Trimming took 6 bases from V and 4 from J, leaving 10 bases between them. Per germline, CDR1 DFQATT and CDR2 SNEGSKA (reference sequence). CDR3 length equals 11 residues.

The CDR3 here is CASSYSGGTSLRTQYF. DNA of the CDR3: TGTGCCAGCAGTTACTCGGGCGGGACTAGCCTTCGTACGCAGTATTTT. The rearrangement uses TRBV6-5 and TRBJ2-3; 9 nucleotides match TRBD2. The CDR3 covers 16 residues. The V segment lost 0 bases and the J segment 8 bases; nucleotides outside the gene matches: 9. Germline CDR1 MNHEY, CDR2 SVGAGI.

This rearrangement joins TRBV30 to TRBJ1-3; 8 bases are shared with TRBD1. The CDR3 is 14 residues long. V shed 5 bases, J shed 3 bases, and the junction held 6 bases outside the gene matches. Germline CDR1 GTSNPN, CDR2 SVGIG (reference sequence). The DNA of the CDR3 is TGTGCCTGGGAGACAGGGACAGGTGGAAACACCATATATTTT. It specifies CAWETGTGGNTIYF.